This TCR beta chain is from a study of blood T cell repertoires in COVID-19 (dated by TCRdb to the early 2020s). About the full investigation: Collaborator samples came from the United States, Italy and Spain and covered acute and convalescent phases of COVID-19. The prospective study material was composed of cDNA or gDNA derived from T cells, B-cell-depleted T cells, or PBMCs. Subjects who had been exposed to COVID-19, were actively infected with it, or had recovered from it provided the deeply sampled blood TCRbeta repertoires that made up the dataset. The repertoires were released in a freely available public database intended as a resource for research on the immune response to SARS-CoV-2. The samples were drawn from two sources: the first 160 participants of the ongoing ImmuneRACE study, and approximately 1,300 subjects contributed by 6 global collaborators. A de-identified subject ID, COVID-19 status, age in years and sex were almost always included in the sample metadata. HLA class I and class II types, where available, came from metadata supplied by the sample provider rather than from assay-based typing.

The CDR3 measures 14 amino acids from cysteine to phenylalanine. The sequence is cut down to CDR3 DNA, 42 bases in frame from base 1. As encoded in the germline V gene, CDR1 is KGHSH while CDR2 is LQKENI. The junction shows trimming of 6 bases on V and 5 bases on J, and the gene matches do not reach 8 bases of it. Results and caveats for the whole study, not just this receptor: The amount of clinical and demographic metadata varied by source and participant and was provided uncurated.

Participants in the prospective study were aged about 18 to 95 years, lived in about two dozen United States geographic areas, and enrolled through a virtual design. Cohort assignment in the prospective study relied on participant-reported clinical history from a screening survey and a study questionnaire. A participant counted as exposed if, within 2 weeks of entering the study, that participant had been in contact with someone who had a PCR-confirmed or clinician-diagnosed COVID-19 case. In the prospective study, whole blood, serum and a nasopharyngeal or oropharyngeal swab were collected from each participant by mobile phlebotomists. Over an approximately 2-month period, participants in the prospective study had the option of providing additional blood draws and questionnaires. Blood samples from the prospective study were shipped frozen or at room temperature prior to DNA extraction. About this clone: The antigen it binds to is not known. No base qualities exist here, and no much larger clone lies one base off it.

TCRbeta CDR3 regions were amplified from genomic DNA by means of the immunoSEQ Assay, a bias-controlled multiplex PCR. In the source study's methods: The number of nucleated cells in each sample was estimated by amplification of reference gene primers within the assay. Sequence reads were collapsed and filtered to measure the absolute abundance of every unique TCRbeta CDR3 rearrangement. For each sample, productive Simpson clonality was calculated by taking the square root of Simpson's diversity index across productive rearrangements. The clones in this table, taken by TCRdb from immuneACCESS, are in-frame only. Not every clone is retained; where verified, under half of the shortfall comes from an unresolved V gene, and the cause of the rest is unknown. The V and J calls and clone size were taken over from that table, and D and trimming were inferred from the DNA. The sample table contains roughly 400,000 clones; only one count was recorded for about 88% of them. Approximately 1.3% of the sample rests with the top ten.

The sequence was collected from a woman aged 18-29 years who had been exposed to COVID-19. The sample taken for sequencing was PBMCs or T cells enriched from blood (not recorded which). Recombination linked TRBV18 to TRBJ2-7, with 9 middle bases fitting TRBD2. The CDR3 here reads CASSLSGSIDEQYF. The sequenced DNA: TGTGCCAGCTCGCTTAGCGGGAGTATCGACGAGCAGTACTTC.